A single T cell receptor beta chain is shown here with its context. What it recognizes is unknown. This sample was taken from a study of vaccination effects on CD4 cells after COVID-19. Across the study: Sequencing in the ViraFEST assay came after antigen-specific CD4+ T cells had been expanded with viral peptide pools, which were used to stimulate PBMC.

After more than 8 days in culture, the CD4+ T cells were isolated. TCRdb keeps only in-frame clones here, not all; method: immunoSEQ multiplex PCR. Of 50,000 to 75,000 clones in the sample, 70% to 85% are singletons; the top ten hold approximately 22%. Per germline, CDR1 KGHSH and CDR2 LQKENI. Unmatched junction bases numbered 13, after V lost 3 bases and J lost 6 bases. This CDR3 comprises 17 residues. The material sequenced was CD4+ T cells from PBMCs cultured without peptide, taken before COVID-19 vaccination. The sequence was collected from a human donor who had a prior SARS-CoV-2 infection. This chain connects TRBV18 to TRBJ2-7; 11 bases fit TRBD1. As DNA, the CDR3 is TGTGCCAGCTCACCTTCTCTCTATGGGACAGGGGGTTCCGAGCAGTACTTC. Amino acid sequence: CASSPSLYGTGGSEQYF.